This TCR beta chain was captured in a study of blood T cell repertoires in COVID-19. Assay used: immunoSEQ multiplex PCR; TCRdb lists only in-frame clones, some missing. The data show approximately 250,000 clones, approximately 80% seen once. The clonotype was recovered from a human donor in a cohort sampled during active COVID-19. The sample taken for sequencing was peripheral blood.

The CDR3 DNA is TGTGCCAGCAGTGAACAGAGGGCGACAGGGGGCTACTATGGCTACACCTTC. Amino acids: CASSEQRATGGYYGYTF. V is TRBV6-1 and J is TRBJ1-2; 10 bases agree with TRBD1. CDR1 MNHNS and CDR2 SASEGT come from the germline V gene. The CDR3 spans 17 residues. The V segment lost 2 bases and the J segment 3 bases; nucleotides outside the gene matches: 9.